A single sample gave rise to the 5 T cell receptor beta chains below, sequenced in a study of shared clonotypes between healthy human individuals. Libraries were prepared by immunoSEQ multiplex PCR; TCRdb keeps only in-frame clonotypes and omits some of them. The repertoire holds fewer than 1.4 million clones, with roughly 74% as singletons. Source material: memory CD4+ T cells from PBMCs. Subset defined: CD45RA-negative fraction. Every receptor here comes from a man aged 18 to 29 in good health. Some clones in this sample may be carry-over from other donors' samples.

The genes are TRBV2 and TRBJ1-5; D not resolved. The CDR3 loop spans 12 amino acids. V lost 7 bases and J lost 9, with 13 bases in between. The V gene's germline CDR1 is SNHLY and CDR2 FYNNEI. CDR3 residues: CASKPTAGPQHF. In DNA form, the CDR3 reads TGTGCCAGCAAGCCGACGGCGGGGCCCCAGCATTTT.

The V and J genes are TRBV18 and TRBJ1-5, with a weak D call TRBD1 (6 bases). Trimming pared 4 bases from V and 5 bases from J, leaving 12 bases between. Germline V lookup: CDR1 KGHSH, CDR2 LQKENI. The CDR3 spans 14 residues. As DNA, the CDR3 is TGTGCCAGCTCACTTACAGGGAAGGATCAGCCCCAGCATTTT. Translated, it gives CASSLTGKDQPQHF.

This clone was seen more than once but under ten times. In DNA, the CDR3 is TGTGCCAGCAAGGGGGGCTGGGGCGCCGGGGAGCTGTTTTTT. This translates into CASKGGWGAGELFF. The genes are TRBV2 and TRBJ2-2; D might be TRBD1 or TRBD2, each matching 6 bases. Trimming removed 7 bases at V and 6 bases at J, with 15 bases between. The CDR3 is 14 amino acids. Germline V lookup: CDR1 SNHLY, CDR2 FYNNEI.

V is TRBV5-6 and J is TRBJ2-1; 13 bases are shared with TRBD2. CDR3 length equals 16 residues. Germline CDR1 is SGHDT and CDR2 is YYEEEE. Trimming removed 3 bases from V and 2 bases from J; junction bases left unmatched: 2. The CDR3 coding sequence is TGTGCCAGCAGCTCAGGGACTAGCGGGACCTACAATGAGCAGTTCTTC. As protein: CASSSGTSGTYNEQFF.

The table lists this clone with many counts. The chain carries TRBV30 and TRBJ2-3, with a possible D match to TRBD1 (6 bases). The CDR3 covers 12 residues. V was shortened by 5 bases and J by 5 bases, with 11 bases between the two germline ends. Germline V gene sequence: CDR1 GTSNPN, CDR2 SVGIG (reference sequence). The CDR3 DNA reads TGTGCCTGGTCCCTGACAGGAGATACGCAGTATTTT. Translation: CAWSLTGDTQYF. The full variable domain, with the rest looked up from reference TRBV30 and TRBJ2-3, is SQTIHQWPATLVQPVGSPLSLECTVEGTSNPNLYWYRQAAGRGLQLLFYSVGIGQISSEVPQNLSASRPQDRQFILSSKKLLLSDSGFYLCAWSLTGDTQYFGPGTRLTVL.